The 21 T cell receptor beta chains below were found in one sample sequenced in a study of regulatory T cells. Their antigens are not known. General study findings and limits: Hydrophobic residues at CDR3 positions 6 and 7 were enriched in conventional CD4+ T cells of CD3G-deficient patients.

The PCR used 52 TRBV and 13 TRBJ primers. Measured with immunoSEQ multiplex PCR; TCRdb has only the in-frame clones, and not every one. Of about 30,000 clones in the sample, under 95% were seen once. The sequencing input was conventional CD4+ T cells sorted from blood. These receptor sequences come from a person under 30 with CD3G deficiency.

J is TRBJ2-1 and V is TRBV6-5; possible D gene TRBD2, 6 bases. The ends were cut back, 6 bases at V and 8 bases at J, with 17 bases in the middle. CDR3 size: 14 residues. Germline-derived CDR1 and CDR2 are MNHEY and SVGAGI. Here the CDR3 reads CASSRLGGSDEQFF. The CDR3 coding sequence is TGTGCCAGCAGCCGACTGGGGGGTAGTGATGAGCAGTTCTTC.

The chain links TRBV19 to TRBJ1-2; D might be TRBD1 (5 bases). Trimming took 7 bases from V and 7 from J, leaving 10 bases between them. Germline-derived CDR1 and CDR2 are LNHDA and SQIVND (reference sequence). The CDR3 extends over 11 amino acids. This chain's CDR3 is CASTSQGGYTF. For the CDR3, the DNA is TGTGCCAGTACGAGTCAGGGTGGCTACACCTTC.

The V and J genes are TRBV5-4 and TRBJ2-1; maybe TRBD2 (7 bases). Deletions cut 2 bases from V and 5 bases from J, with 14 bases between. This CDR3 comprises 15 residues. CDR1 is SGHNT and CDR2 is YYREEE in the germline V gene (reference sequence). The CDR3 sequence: CASSFRGALNNEQFF. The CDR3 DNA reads TGTGCCAGCAGCTTCCGGGGGGCCTTAAACAATGAGCAGTTCTTC. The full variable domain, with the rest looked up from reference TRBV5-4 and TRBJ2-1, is ETGVTQSPTHLIKTRGQQVTLRCSSQSGHNTVSWYQQALGQGPQFIFQYYREEENGRGNFPPRFSGLQFPNYSSELNVNALELDDSALYLCASSFRGALNNEQFFGPGTRLTVL.

The CDR3: CASKGGVPTDTQYF. The CDR3 region has the DNA TGTGCCAGCAAGGGGGGAGTACCCACAGATACGCAGTATTTT. The chain uses TRBV28 and TRBJ2-3; the D gene could be TRBD1 or TRBD2 (6 bases each). CDR1 and CDR2 (germline): MDHEN, SYDVKM. This CDR3 has 14 residues. V shed 7 bases and J shed 2 bases, with 13 bases lying between them.

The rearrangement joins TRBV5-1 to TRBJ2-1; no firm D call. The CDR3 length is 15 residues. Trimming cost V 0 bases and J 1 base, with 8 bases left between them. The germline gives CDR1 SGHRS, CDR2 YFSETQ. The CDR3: CASSLDSPSYNEQFF. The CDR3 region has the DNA TGCGCCAGCAGCTTGGACTCCCCATCCTACAATGAGCAGTTCTTC. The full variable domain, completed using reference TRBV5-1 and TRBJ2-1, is KAGVTQTPRYLIKTRGQQVTLSCSPISGHRSVSWYQQTPGQGLQFLFEYFSETQRNKGNFPGRFSGRQFSNSRSEMNVSTLELGDSALYLCASSLDSPSYNEQFFGPGTRLTVL.

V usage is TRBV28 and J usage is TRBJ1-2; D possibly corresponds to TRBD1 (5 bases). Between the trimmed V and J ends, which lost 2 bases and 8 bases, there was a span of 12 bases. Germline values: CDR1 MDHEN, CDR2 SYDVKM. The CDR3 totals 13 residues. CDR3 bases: TGTGCCAGCAGTTTAACCCAGGGCGGAGGCTACACCTTC. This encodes CASSLTQGGGYTF.

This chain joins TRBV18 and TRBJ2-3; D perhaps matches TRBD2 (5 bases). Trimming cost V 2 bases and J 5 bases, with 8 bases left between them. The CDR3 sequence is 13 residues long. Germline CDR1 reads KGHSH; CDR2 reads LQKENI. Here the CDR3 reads CASSPVGVDTQYF. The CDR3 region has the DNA TGTGCCAGCTCACCAGTCGGGGTAGATACGCAGTATTTT.

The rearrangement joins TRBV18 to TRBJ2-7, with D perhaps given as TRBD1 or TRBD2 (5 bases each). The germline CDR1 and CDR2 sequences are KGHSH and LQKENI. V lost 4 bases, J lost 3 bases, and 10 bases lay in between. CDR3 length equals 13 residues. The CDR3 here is CASSRGPVYEQYF. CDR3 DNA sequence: TGTGCCAGCTCACGGGGACCGGTCTACGAGCAGTACTTC.

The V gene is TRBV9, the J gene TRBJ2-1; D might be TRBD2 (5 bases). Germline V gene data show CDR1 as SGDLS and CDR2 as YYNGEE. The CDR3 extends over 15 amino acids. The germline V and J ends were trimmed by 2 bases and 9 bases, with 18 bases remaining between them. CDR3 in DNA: TGTGCCAGCAGCGTCGGGATGGATCCGGTTGGTGAGCAGTTCTTC. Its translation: CASSVGMDPVGEQFF. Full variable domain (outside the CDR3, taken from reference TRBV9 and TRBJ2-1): DSGVTQTPKHLITATGQRVTLRCSPRSGDLSVYWYQQSLDQGLQFLIQYYNGEERAKGNILERFSAQQFPDLHSELNLSSLELGDSALYFCASSVGMDPVGEQFFGPGTRLTVL.

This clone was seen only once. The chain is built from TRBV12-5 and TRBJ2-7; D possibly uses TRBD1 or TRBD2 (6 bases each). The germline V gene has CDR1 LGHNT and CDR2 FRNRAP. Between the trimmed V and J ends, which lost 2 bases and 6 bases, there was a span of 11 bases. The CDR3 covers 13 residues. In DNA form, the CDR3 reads TGTGCTAGTGGTTTGACAAGGGGGGCCGAGCAGTACGTC. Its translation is CASGLTRGAEQYV.

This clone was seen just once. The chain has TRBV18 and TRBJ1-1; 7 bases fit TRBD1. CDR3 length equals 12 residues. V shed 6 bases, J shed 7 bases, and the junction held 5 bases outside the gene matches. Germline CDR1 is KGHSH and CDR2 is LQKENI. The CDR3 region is CASSTGVVEAFF. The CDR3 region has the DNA TGTGCCAGCTCTACAGGGGTAGTTGAAGCTTTCTTT.

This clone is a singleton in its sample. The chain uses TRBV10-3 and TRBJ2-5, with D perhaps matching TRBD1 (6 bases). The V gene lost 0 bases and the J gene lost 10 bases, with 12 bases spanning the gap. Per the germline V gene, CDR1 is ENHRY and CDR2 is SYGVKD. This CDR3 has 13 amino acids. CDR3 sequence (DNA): TGTGCCATCAGTGAGTCTTTTAGGGACATCCAGTACTTC. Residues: CAISESFRDIQYF.

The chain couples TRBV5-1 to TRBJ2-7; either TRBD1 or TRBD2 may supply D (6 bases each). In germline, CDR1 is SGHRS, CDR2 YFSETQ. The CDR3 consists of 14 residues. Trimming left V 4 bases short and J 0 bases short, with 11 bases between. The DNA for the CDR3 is TGCGCCAGCAGCCCGGCGGGACACTCCTACGAGCAGTACTTC. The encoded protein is CASSPAGHSYEQYF.

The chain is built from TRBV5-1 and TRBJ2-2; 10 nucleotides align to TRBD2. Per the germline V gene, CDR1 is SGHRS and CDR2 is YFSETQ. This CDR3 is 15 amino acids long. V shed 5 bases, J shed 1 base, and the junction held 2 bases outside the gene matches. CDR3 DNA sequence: TGCGCCAGCAGTCGGACTAGCGGGAACACCGGGGAGCTGTTTTTT. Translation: CASSRTSGNTGELFF. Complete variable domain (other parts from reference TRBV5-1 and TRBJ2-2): KAGVTQTPRYLIKTRGQQVTLSCSPISGHRSVSWYQQTPGQGLQFLFEYFSETQRNKGNFPGRFSGRQFSNSRSEMNVSTLELGDSALYLCASSRTSGNTGELFFGEGSRLTVL.

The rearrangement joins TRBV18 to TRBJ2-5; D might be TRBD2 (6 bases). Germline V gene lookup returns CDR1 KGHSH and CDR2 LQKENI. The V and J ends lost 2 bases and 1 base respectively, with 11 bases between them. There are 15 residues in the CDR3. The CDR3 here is CASSPSGGIQETQYF. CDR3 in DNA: TGTGCCAGCTCACCATCCGGGGGTATCCAAGAGACCCAGTACTTC.

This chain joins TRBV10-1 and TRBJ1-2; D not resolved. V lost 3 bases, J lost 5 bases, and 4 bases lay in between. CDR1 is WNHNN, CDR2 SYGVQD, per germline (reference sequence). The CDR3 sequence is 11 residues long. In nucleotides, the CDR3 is TGCGCCAGCAGTGACCCTTATGGCTACACCTTC. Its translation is CASSDPYGYTF.

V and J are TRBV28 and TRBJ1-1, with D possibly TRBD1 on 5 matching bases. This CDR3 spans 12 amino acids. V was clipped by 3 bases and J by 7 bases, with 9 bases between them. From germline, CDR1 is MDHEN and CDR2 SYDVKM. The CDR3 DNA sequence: TGTGCCAGCAGTTTTTGGGACCATGAAGCTTTCTTT. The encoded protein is CASSFWDHEAFF.

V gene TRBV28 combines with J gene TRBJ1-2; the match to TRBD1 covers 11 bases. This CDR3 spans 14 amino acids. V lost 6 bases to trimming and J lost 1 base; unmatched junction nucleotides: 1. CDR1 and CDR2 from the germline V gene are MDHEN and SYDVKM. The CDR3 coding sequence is TGTGCCAGCAGGGGACAGGGGGTTAACTATGGCTACACCTTC. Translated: CASRGQGVNYGYTF.

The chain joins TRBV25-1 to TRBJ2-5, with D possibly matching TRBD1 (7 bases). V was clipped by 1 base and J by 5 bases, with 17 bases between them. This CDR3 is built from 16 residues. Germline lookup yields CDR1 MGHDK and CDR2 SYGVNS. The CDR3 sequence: CASSESSPGGKETQYF. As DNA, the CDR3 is TGTGCCAGCAGTGAATCCTCTCCAGGGGGGAAGGAGACCCAGTACTTC.

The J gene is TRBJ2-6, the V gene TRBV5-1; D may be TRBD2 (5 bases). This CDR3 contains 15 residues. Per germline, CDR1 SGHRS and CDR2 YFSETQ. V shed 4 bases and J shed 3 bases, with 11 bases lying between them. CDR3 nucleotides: TGCGCCAGCAGCCCGCAAAGCGGTGGGGCCAACGTCCTGACTTTC. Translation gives CASSPQSGGANVLTF.

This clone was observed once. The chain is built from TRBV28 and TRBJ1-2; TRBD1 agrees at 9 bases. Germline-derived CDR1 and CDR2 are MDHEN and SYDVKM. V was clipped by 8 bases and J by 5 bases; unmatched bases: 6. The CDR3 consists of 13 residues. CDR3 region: CASRDRGSYGYTF. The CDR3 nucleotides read TGTGCCAGCCGAGACAGGGGGTCTTATGGCTACACCTTC.